Below, 27 T cell receptor beta chains from the same sample are listed, as sequenced in a study of T cells in Graves' hyperthyroidism and ophthalmopathy. From RNA transcripts, TCR beta CDR3 regions were amplified. HTBI primers drove first-round RT-PCR of the TCR CDR3. TCRdb recomputed calls from the multiplex PCR reads with MiXCR, one row per CDR3 protein. The data show hundreds of thousands of distinct CDR3 sequences, around 15% seen once. The material sequenced was blood. The receptors derive from a woman aged 40 to 50 with Graves' hyperthyroidism.

This clonotype was found many times. The chain has TRBV7-9 and TRBJ2-3; D call uncertain. The germline V gene has CDR1 SEHNR and CDR2 FQNEAQ (reference sequence). The V gene lost 8 bases and the J gene lost 2 bases, with 14 bases spanning the gap. CDR3 length: 14 amino acids. CDR3 DNA sequence: TGTGCCAGCGGTCTTTTTGGGGACACAGATACGCAGTATTTT. Amino acid sequence: CASGLFGDTDTQYF.

This clonotype was seen a few times. The CDR3 DNA reads as TGTGCCACCAGCAGAGCGCTGAGCGGGAGGGTGGATGAGCAGTTCTTC. Translating gives CATSRALSGRVDEQFF. The V call is TRBV15, the J call TRBJ2-1; 10 positions agree with TRBD2. The germline V gene has CDR1 LNHNV and CDR2 YYDKDF (reference sequence). The CDR3 has 16 residues. The trim removed 1 base at V and 8 bases at J, leaving 8 bases unmatched.

This clonotype has at least ten counts. The CDR3 reads CASSGTSGSGEQFF. The DNA of the CDR3 is TGTGCCAGCTCAGGGACTAGCGGGAGTGGTGAGCAGTTCTTC. The chain uses TRBV18 and TRBJ2-1, with 14 bases that match TRBD2. Losses at the gene ends were 5 bases for V and 9 bases for J; bases not matched to a gene: 3. This CDR3 region has 14 residues. From germline, CDR1 is KGHSH and CDR2 LQKENI.

The sample holds a few counts of this clonotype. This sequence joins TRBV9 and TRBJ2-1, with 8 bases matching TRBD2. Germline V gene lookup returns CDR1 SGDLS and CDR2 YYNGEE. This CDR3 has 15 amino acids. V lost 1 base and J lost 9; bases outside the gene matches: 9. CDR3 in DNA: TGTGCCAGCAGCGTACAAGCGGGAGAAGGGGGTGAGCAGTTCTTC. Translated: CASSVQAGEGGEQFF.

In its sample, this clonotype was seen many times. V usage is TRBV20-1 and J usage is TRBJ2-3, with 8 nucleotides matching TRBD2. Germline V gene sequence: CDR1 DFQATT, CDR2 SNEGSKA (reference sequence). The CDR3 totals 15 residues. V shed 4 bases, J shed 0 bases, and the junction held 6 bases outside the gene matches. The CDR3 region is CSAIRASGSTDTQYF. CDR3 nucleotide sequence: TGCAGTGCTATTAGGGCTAGCGGGAGCACAGATACGCAGTATTTT.

This clonotype was seen many times. V gene TRBV28 combines with J gene TRBJ2-5; D not resolved. CDR1 MDHEN and CDR2 SYDVKM come from the germline V gene. CDR3 length equals 15 residues. Trimming removed 7 bases at V and 9 bases at J, with 24 bases between. Written as DNA, the CDR3 is TGTGCCAGCAAAAGGCTCCTACGAAACACGGCACCCCAGTACTTC. Translating it yields CASKRLLRNTAPQYF.

This clonotype was recorded many times. The rearrangement uses TRBV4-1 and TRBJ1-2, with 9 bases aligning to TRBD1. Looked up from germline, CDR1 is MGHRA and CDR2 is YSYEKL. The CDR3 is made up of 16 amino acids. Losses at the gene ends were 6 bases for V and 13 bases for J; bases not matched to a gene: 21. CDR3 sequence: CASRTLLGQGLGGCTF. CDR3 in DNA: TGCGCCAGCAGGACACTACTGGGACAGGGCCTAGGGGGTTGCACCTTC.

This clonotype was observed at least ten times. This CDR3 is CSARDFRSLNTEAFF. CDR3 DNA sequence: TGCAGTGCTAGAGATTTTCGCAGCTTGAACACTGAAGCTTTCTTT. This chain joins TRBV20-1 and TRBJ1-1, with D unresolved. V was shortened by 0 bases and J by 0 bases, with 11 bases between the two germline ends. CDR3 length equals 15 residues. Looked up from germline, CDR1 is DFQATT and CDR2 is SNEGSKA (reference sequence).

This clonotype was seen a few times. CDR3 amino acids: CASSGTRGREVGTDTQYF. The CDR3 region has the DNA TGTGCCAGCAGTGGGACGAGGGGGCGCGAGGTTGGGACAGATACGCAGTATTTT. V and J are TRBV25-1 and TRBJ2-3; 7 bases align to TRBD1. The CDR3 has 18 amino acids. Germline V gene sequence: CDR1 MGHDK, CDR2 SYGVNS. V shed 4 bases and J 3 bases; nucleotides not matched to a gene: 16.

The chain carries TRBV6-1 and TRBJ1-6, with 9 bases that match TRBD1. This CDR3 comprises 18 residues. Germline V CDR1 and CDR2: MNHNS, SASEGT. Unmatched junction bases numbered 7, after V lost 4 bases and J lost 0 bases. In DNA form, the CDR3 reads TGTGCCAGCAGTGGTTCTGGACAGGGGAGCTCCTATAATTCACCCCTCCACTTT. This encodes CASSGSGQGSSYNSPLHF.

This clonotype was observed at least ten times. V gene TRBV7-2 combines with J gene TRBJ2-1; tentative D call: TRBD2 (6 bases). Germline CDR1 reads SGHTA; CDR2 reads FQGNSA. The germline V and J ends were trimmed by 3 bases and 6 bases, with 12 bases remaining between them. The CDR3 is 14 amino acids. The CDR3 DNA sequence: TGTGCCAGCAGCTTCTCAGCGGGCTCCAATGAGCAGTTCTTC. This encodes CASSFSAGSNEQFF.

This clonotype showed up just a few times. The rearrangement links TRBV28 to TRBJ1-1; D is perhaps TRBD1 (5 bases). The germline V gene encodes CDR1 MDHEN and CDR2 SYDVKM. The CDR3 is made up of 14 amino acids. V was pared by 3 bases and J by 4 bases, with 12 bases between. CDR3 bases: TGTGCCAGCAGTTTGTCCCAGGGCGTCACTGAAGCTTTCTTT. Its translation is CASSLSQGVTEAFF.

This clonotype was detected a few times. This chain uses TRBV7-2 with TRBJ2-2; TRBD2 might be the D (5 bases). There are 13 residues in the CDR3. The ends were cut back, 7 bases at V and 6 bases at J, with 12 bases in the middle. Germline V gene lookup returns CDR1 SGHTA and CDR2 FQGNSA. The CDR3 DNA is TGTGCCAGCACCCCCGGAGGTTCCGGGGAGCTGTTTTTT. This codes for CASTPGGSGELFF.

This clonotype has ten or more counts. V usage is TRBV5-1 and J usage is TRBJ2-1; 7 bases are a match to TRBD2. Trimming removed 4 bases from V and 3 bases from J; junction bases left unmatched: 13. This CDR3 contains 17 residues. Looked up from germline, CDR1 is SGHRS and CDR2 is YFSETQ. Written as DNA, the CDR3 is TGCGCCAGCAGCCCCCCCCCCCCAAGCGGGATCTACAATGAGCAGTTCTTC. Its protein is CASSPPPPSGIYNEQFF.

This clonotype was counted between two and nine times. The chain couples TRBV3-1 to TRBJ1-4; the D is unclear. The length of the CDR3 is 15 residues. CDR1 is LGHDT, CDR2 YNNKEL, per germline (reference sequence). Trimming took 3 bases from V and 8 from J, leaving 16 bases between them. Here the CDR3 reads CASSQHTMGGEKLFF. In nucleotides, the CDR3 is TGTGCCAGCAGCCAGCACACTATGGGTGGCGAAAAACTGTTTTTT.

This clonotype was observed a handful of times. The CDR3 protein is CSVKGPYEQYF. CDR3 nucleotide sequence: TGCAGCGTTAAAGGGCCCTACGAGCAGTACTTC. The genes are TRBV29-1 and TRBJ2-7; D not certain. The CDR3 covers 11 residues. Germline V lookup: CDR1 SQVTM, CDR2 ANQGSEA. Trimming took 5 bases from V and 2 from J, leaving 7 bases between them.

As for this clonotype: A single base separates this from a much larger clone, so it may be a read error. The CDR3 region has the DNA TGTGCCAGCAGTCTGGGAGCTAGGGGACTAAACATCGGGGAGCTGTTTTTT. It encodes CASSLGARGLNIGELFF. This chain links TRBV28 with TRBJ2-2; 7 nucleotides match TRBD2. The CDR3 sequence is 17 residues long. Germline-derived CDR1 and CDR2 are MDHEN and SYDVKM.

This clonotype was seen only a few times. This chain uses TRBV20-1 with TRBJ2-5, with D possibly being TRBD2 (5 bases). Germline CDR1 is DFQATT and CDR2 is SNEGSKA (reference sequence). The CDR3 has 14 residues. V gave up 0 bases and J gave up 5 bases, with 13 bases separating them. CDR3 in amino acids: CSARDLRAFETQYF. CDR3 DNA sequence: TGCAGTGCTAGAGATTTGCGGGCTTTCGAGACCCAGTACTTC.

This chain links TRBV28 with TRBJ1-6, with 10 nucleotides matching TRBD1. Trimming cost V 7 bases and J 7 bases; bases outside gene matches: 25. This CDR3 spans 21 amino acids. Germline CDR1 MDHEN, CDR2 SYDVKM. CDR3: CASKTPGQGLSLFPANSPLHF. In nucleotides, the CDR3 is TGTGCCAGCAAGACACCGGGACAGGGGCTGAGCTTGTTCCCCGCAAATTCACCCCTCCACTTT.

V and J are TRBV7-3 and TRBJ2-1; 12 bases agree with TRBD2. CDR3 length: 18 amino acids. V dropped 1 base and J dropped 4; count of bases not matched to a gene: 8. In germline, CDR1 is SGHTA, CDR2 FQGTGA. The chain's CDR3 is CASSLIGTSGPQYNEQFF. In nucleotides, the CDR3 is TGTGCCAGCAGCTTAATAGGGACTAGCGGGCCTCAGTACAATGAGCAGTTCTTC.

CDR3 nucleotides: TGCGCCAGCAGTGAGGGGAAGTTCTTCGGGGAGCTGTTTTTT. Encoded protein: CASSEGKFFGELFF. The J gene is TRBJ2-2, the V gene TRBV10-2; D is undetermined. CDR3 size: 14 residues. V was clipped by 2 bases and J by 7 bases, with 11 bases between them. The germline V gene has CDR1 WSHSY and CDR2 SAAADI.

This clonotype came up many times. The chain uses TRBV9 and TRBJ2-3; 9 positions match TRBD2. Germline V lookup: CDR1 SGDLS, CDR2 YYNGEE. Trimming removed 2 bases from V and 5 bases from J; junction bases left unmatched: 9. The length of the CDR3 is 16 residues. The CDR3 sequence: CASSVAGGPAGDTQYF. CDR3 sequence (DNA): TGTGCCAGCAGCGTGGCGGGAGGGCCTGCAGGAGATACGCAGTATTTT.

In this sample, this clonotype turned up many times. The chain links TRBV28 to TRBJ1-5, with TRBD1 as a possible D gene (6 bases). Germline V gene lookup returns CDR1 MDHEN and CDR2 SYDVKM. V shed 8 bases and J shed 2 bases, with 19 bases lying between them. This CDR3 spans 16 amino acids. Here the CDR3 reads CASLRGKGGGNQPQHF. For the CDR3, the DNA is TGTGCCAGCTTAAGGGGGAAAGGGGGAGGCAATCAGCCCCAGCATTTT. The variable domain in full, with the rest retrieved from reference TRBV28 and TRBJ1-5, is DVKVTQSSRYLVKRTGEKVFLECVQDMDHENMFWYRQDPGLGLRLIYFSYDVKMKEKGDIPEGYSVSREKKERFSLILESASTNQTSMYLCASLRGKGGGNQPQHFGDGTRLSIL.

This clonotype was seen many times. V usage is TRBV28 and J usage is TRBJ1-1; 9 bases match TRBD1. The CDR3 has 15 residues. J was trimmed by 5 bases and V by 4 bases; bases with no gene match: 8. In germline, CDR1 is MDHEN, CDR2 SYDVKM. The chain's CDR3 is CASSSYRGRWTEAFF. CDR3 sequence (DNA): TGTGCCAGCAGTTCCTACAGGGGGCGATGGACTGAAGCTTTCTTT.

As for this clonotype: A junction end diverges from the germline sequence, so it may reflect a read error. The V gene is TRBV19, the J gene TRBJ1-1; D is undetermined. This CDR3 region has 15 residues. Germline V gene sequence: CDR1 LNHDA, CDR2 SQIVND (reference sequence). CDR3 DNA sequence: TGTGCCAGTAGTATAGATCCCAAGGTAAACACTGAAGCTTCCTTT. It specifies CASSIDPKVNTEASF. Based on the CDR3 plus reference TRBV19 and TRBJ1-1, the full variable domain is DGGITQSPKYLFRKEGQNVTLSCEQNLNHDAMYWYRQDPGQGLRLIYYSQIVNDFQKGDIAEGYSVSREKKESFPLTVTSAQKNPTAFYLCASSIDPKVNTEASFGQGTRLTVV.

This clonotype was picked up one time. A much larger clonotype is one base distant, so this may be a read error. The chain is built from TRBV27 and TRBJ2-1, with TRBD2 matching over 7 bases. CDR3 size: 14 residues. J was trimmed by 9 bases and V by 6 bases; bases with no gene match: 11. Looked up from germline, CDR1 is MNHEY and CDR2 is SMNVEV (reference sequence). The CDR3 sequence: CASRIMASGIEQFF. The CDR3 nucleotides read TGTGCCAGCAGGATCATGGCTAGCGGTATTGAGCAGTTCTTC.

This chain uses TRBV12-3 or TRBV12-4 with TRBJ1-2; D is undetermined. Trimming removed 3 bases from V and 4 bases from J, with 6 bases in between. The CDR3 is made up of 12 amino acids. The CDR3: CASSFGFYGYTF. The CDR3 bases are TGTGCCAGCAGTTTTGGGTTCTATGGCTACACCTTC.